This T cell receptor beta chain comes out of a study of monozygotic twins with inflammatory bowel disease. TCRdb re-called the 5' RACE reads and shows each CDR3 protein once, DNA omitted. This repertoire includes hundreds of thousands of distinct CDR3 sequences. This receptor was identified in a human donor with ulcerative colitis or Crohn's disease, or a healthy co-twin of an affected twin (not recorded which). Material: blood.

CDR3 sequence reads: CASSWPKGEEVYNEQFF. The chain employs TRBV7-9 and TRBJ2-1. Germline assignment: CDR1 SEHNR and CDR2 FQNEAQ (reference sequence). The CDR3 covers 17 residues. Together with reference TRBV7-9 and TRBJ2-1, the CDR3 gives the full variable domain: DTGVSQNPRHKITKRGQNVTFRCDPISEHNRLYWYRQTLGQGPEFLTYFQNEAQLEKSRLLSDRFSAERPKGSFSTLEIQRTEQGDSAMYLCASSWPKGEEVYNEQFFGPGTRLTVL.